This TCR beta chain was documented in a study of T cell clones after liver transplantation. This CDR3 contains 17 residues. The germline V and J ends were trimmed by 1 base and 2 bases, with 16 bases remaining between them. CDR1 and CDR2 from the germline V gene are LGHNA and YNFKEQ. Produced via immunoSEQ multiplex PCR; TCRdb's table is partial and in-frame only. The sample carries tens of thousands of clones, about nine tenths recorded once. This TCR was recovered from a human donor who received a liver transplant. The V gene is TRBV4-2, the J gene TRBJ2-3; maybe TRBD2 (6 bases). The sample was CD4+ T cells from blood, taken before liver transplant. CDR3 nucleotides: TGTGCCAGCAGCCAAGTTGGGGCCGGGACTTACACAGATACGCAGTATTTT. Its protein product is CASSQVGAGTYTDTQYF.